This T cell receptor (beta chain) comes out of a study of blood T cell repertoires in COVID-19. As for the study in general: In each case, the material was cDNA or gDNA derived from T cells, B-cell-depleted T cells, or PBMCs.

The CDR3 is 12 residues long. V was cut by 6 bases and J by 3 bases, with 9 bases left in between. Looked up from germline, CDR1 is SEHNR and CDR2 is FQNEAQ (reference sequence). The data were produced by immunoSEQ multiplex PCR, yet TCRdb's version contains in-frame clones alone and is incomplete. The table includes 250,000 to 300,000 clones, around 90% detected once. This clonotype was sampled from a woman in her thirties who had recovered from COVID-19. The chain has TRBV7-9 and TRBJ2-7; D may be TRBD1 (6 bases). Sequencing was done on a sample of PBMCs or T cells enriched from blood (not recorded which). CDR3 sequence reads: CASRDRYYEQYF. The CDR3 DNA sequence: TGTGCCAGCAGAGACAGGTACTACGAGCAGTACTTC.